Presented here are 25 T cell receptor beta chains from one specimen sequenced in a study of blood T cell repertoires in COVID-19. Clones were read by immunoSEQ multiplex PCR, and TCRdb kept only the in-frame ones, dropping some. The sample contains about 320,000 clones, about 82% of which appear only once. Material for sequencing was peripheral blood. The receptors were gathered from a human donor in a cohort sampled during active COVID-19.

This chain links TRBV5-6 with TRBJ1-2, with 8 positions matching TRBD1. The V segment lost 1 base and the J segment 6 bases; nucleotides outside the gene matches: 5. CDR3 size: 14 residues. Germline V gene lookup returns CDR1 SGHDT and CDR2 YYEEEE. CDR3 loop: CASSLSGQGNGYTF. Written as DNA, the CDR3 is TGTGCCAGCAGCTTGAGTGGACAGGGAAATGGCTACACCTTC.

The genes are TRBV24-1 and TRBJ2-5; unclear D gene. The CDR3 is 13 amino acids. The germline V and J ends were trimmed by 3 bases and 4 bases, with 8 bases remaining between them. Per the germline V gene, CDR1 is KGHDR and CDR2 is SFDVKD. DNA for the CDR3: TGTGCCACCAGTGATCCGCTAAGAGAGACCCAGTACTTC. This gives the protein CATSDPLRETQYF.

The J gene is TRBJ2-4, the V gene TRBV12-5; 7 bases agree with TRBD2. This CDR3 is built from 14 residues. The V segment lost 8 bases and the J segment 1 base; nucleotides outside the gene matches: 5. In germline, CDR1 is LGHNT, CDR2 FRNRAP. The CDR3 reads CASTGGWAKNIQYF. The CDR3 nucleotides are TGTGCTAGTACGGGGGGATGGGCCAAAAACATTCAGTACTTC.

V gene TRBV9 combines with J gene TRBJ2-1; 7 bases are shared with TRBD2. CDR3 size: 16 residues. Germline CDR1 SGDLS, CDR2 YYNGEE. Losses at the gene ends were 0 bases for V and 7 bases for J; bases not matched to a gene: 10. In DNA, the CDR3 is TGTGCCAGCAGCGTAGAGGGGCTAGCGGCCCAAAATGAGCAGTTCTTC. Protein: CASSVEGLAAQNEQFF.

V usage is TRBV11-1 and J usage is TRBJ2-1; D perhaps matches TRBD2 (5 bases). The CDR3 extends over 16 amino acids. CDR1 SGHAT and CDR2 FQDESV come from the germline V gene (reference sequence). The V gene lost 3 bases and the J gene lost 4 bases, with 16 bases spanning the gap. The CDR3 DNA reads TGTGCCAGCAGCTTTCCTGGCGGGCCACCATACAATGAGCAGTTCTTC. This codes for CASSFPGGPPYNEQFF.

The chain couples TRBV10-1 to TRBJ1-2; no reliable D call. The CDR3 loop spans 12 amino acids. Trimming took off 7 bases at V and 8 bases at J, with 14 bases between the two ends. Germline-derived CDR1 and CDR2 are WNHNN and SYGVQD (reference sequence). CDR3 nucleotides: TGCGCCAGCAAAGGTGGTTCGGAGGGCTACACCTTC. Its protein is CASKGGSEGYTF.

The V gene is TRBV5-5, the J gene TRBJ2-6; TRBD1 matches at 8 bases. The junction had 4 bases not matched to a gene; V was cut back by 3 bases and J by 2 bases. The CDR3 runs 16 residues. Germline V gene data show CDR1 as SGHKS and CDR2 as YYEKEE (reference sequence). DNA of the CDR3: TGTGCCAGCAGCTCGCAGGGGGCGACTGGGGCCAACGTCCTGACTTTC. It translates to CASSSQGATGANVLTF.

The CDR3 coding sequence is TGTGCCACCAGTGTTCAGTTCTATGGCTACACCTTC. It specifies CATSVQFYGYTF. V gene TRBV24-1 combines with J gene TRBJ1-2, with D unclear. The CDR3 runs 12 residues. The V end lost 5 bases, the J end lost 4 bases, and 7 bases lay between the germline ends. From germline, CDR1 is KGHDR and CDR2 SFDVKD.

This chain connects TRBV7-9 to TRBJ2-5; maybe TRBD1 (6 bases). The CDR3 has 16 amino acids. CDR1 and CDR2 from the germline V gene are SEHNR and FQNEAQ (reference sequence). V dropped 1 base and J dropped 0 bases, with 12 bases sitting between them. The CDR3 protein is CASSLGPSGDQETQYF. The CDR3 DNA sequence: TGTGCCAGCAGCTTAGGGCCCTCAGGGGACCAAGAGACCCAGTACTTC.

Here the CDR3 DNA reads TGTGCCAGCAGCTTACCGGGACACCTTCCCTACGAGCAGTACTTC. Its protein product is CASSLPGHLPYEQYF. The chain employs TRBV7-9 and TRBJ2-7, with D maybe TRBD1 (6 bases). The CDR3 is 15 amino acids. The V gene's germline CDR1 is SEHNR and CDR2 FQNEAQ (reference sequence). The germline V and J ends were trimmed by 2 bases and 2 bases, with 13 bases remaining between them.

The chain employs TRBV6-5 and TRBJ2-7, with 7 bases identical to TRBD2. Germline values: CDR1 MNHEY, CDR2 SVGAGI. The CDR3 is 15 residues long. J gave up 4 bases and V 0 bases, and 6 bases lay outside the gene matches. The CDR3 nucleotides read TGTGCCAGCAGTTACTCGGGAGGGACGGATTACGAGCAGTACTTC. Its translation is CASSYSGGTDYEQYF.

The chain is built from TRBV7-2 and TRBJ2-2; perhaps TRBD2 as D (5 bases). This CDR3 contains 15 residues. Trimming shortened V by 1 base and J by 1 base, and 7 bases separated the two germline ends. Germline loops: CDR1 SGHTA, CDR2 FQGNSA. The DNA of the CDR3 is TGTGCCAGCAGCTTAGACGGGGTGAACACCGGGGAGCTGTTTTTT. Residues: CASSLDGVNTGELFF.

This chain connects TRBV9 to TRBJ2-5; no definite D call. Trimming shortened V by 3 bases and J by 7 bases, and 7 bases separated the two germline ends. CDR1 and CDR2 (germline): SGDLS, YYNGEE. The CDR3 runs 11 residues. The CDR3 region has the DNA TGTGCCAGCAGCGCCCTCAGGACCCAGTACTTC. It specifies CASSALRTQYF.

This sequence joins TRBV7-2 and TRBJ1-1, with D possibly being TRBD1 (5 bases). Trimming cost V 3 bases and J 1 base, with 9 bases left between them. The CDR3 consists of 14 residues. Per germline, CDR1 SGHTA and CDR2 FQGNSA. The chain's CDR3 is CASSFGTKNTEAFF. CDR3 coding DNA: TGTGCCAGCAGCTTCGGGACTAAGAACACTGAAGCTTTCTTT. Complete variable domain (other parts from reference TRBV7-2 and TRBJ1-1): GAGVSQSPSNKVTEKGKDVELRCDPISGHTALYWYRQSLGQGLEFLIYFQGNSAPDKSGLPSDRFSAERTGGSVSTLTIQRTQQEDSAVYLCASSFGTKNTEAFFGQGTRLTVV.

The genes are TRBV7-2 and TRBJ1-6; tentative D call: TRBD1 (5 bases). V lost 2 bases and J 12 bases, leaving 14 bases between the germline ends. From germline, CDR1 is SGHTA and CDR2 FQGNSA. CDR3 length equals 14 residues. The DNA for the CDR3 is TGTGCCAGCAGCTTACAACAACAGGTCGGACCCCTCCACTTT. Its translation: CASSLQQQVGPLHF.

This rearrangement joins TRBV4-2 to TRBJ2-5; 7 positions match TRBD1. The V gene's germline CDR1 is LGHNA and CDR2 YNFKEQ. After removal of 0 bases from V and 5 bases from J, the junction contained 3 bases not matched to a gene. This CDR3 comprises 14 residues. The DNA of the CDR3 is TGTGCCAGCAGCCAAGATAGCAGGGGGGAGACCCAGTACTTC. Protein sequence: CASSQDSRGETQYF.

V gene TRBV9 combines with J gene TRBJ1-2; 7 bases agree with TRBD1. CDR1 is SGDLS, CDR2 YYNGEE, per germline. Germline trimming cut 3 bases from V and 1 base from J; bases unmatched to any gene: 3. The CDR3 sequence is 14 residues long. The CDR3 DNA is TGTGCCAGCAGCGGCGGGACAGATAACTATGGCTACACCTTC. Its translation: CASSGGTDNYGYTF.

A remark on this clone: Relative to the germline gene, one junction end is altered; a read error may explain this. The CDR3 loop reads CASSQAARDTQYF. In DNA form, the CDR3 reads TGTGCCAGCAGTCAAGCCGCGAGGGATACGCAGTATTTT. This chain joins TRBV2 and TRBJ2-3, with no clear D. The CDR3 extends over 13 amino acids. The V gene's germline CDR1 is SNHLY and CDR2 FYNNEI.

The chain combines TRBV14 with TRBJ2-1, with D unclear. V lost 4 bases and J 3 bases, leaving 4 bases between the germline ends. This CDR3 region has 12 residues. From germline, CDR1 is SGHDN and CDR2 FVKESK. As DNA, the CDR3 is TGTGCCAGCAGCCCCTACTACAATGAGCAGTTCTTC. This gives the protein CASSPYYNEQFF.

The V gene is TRBV7-8, the J gene TRBJ1-1, with D uncertain. This CDR3 spans 13 amino acids. Trimming took 4 bases from V and 3 from J, leaving 9 bases between them. Germline loops: CDR1 SGHVS, CDR2 FQNEAQ. CDR3 sequence: CASSSRHDTEAFF. The CDR3 region has the DNA TGTGCCAGCAGCTCCCGACACGACACTGAAGCTTTCTTT.

V and J are TRBV7-8 and TRBJ2-3, with 10 bases identical to TRBD2. Trimming took 2 bases from V and 1 from J; bases not matched to a gene: 6. Per the germline V gene, CDR1 is SGHVS and CDR2 is FQNEAQ. The CDR3 is made up of 17 amino acids. The CDR3: CASSLLEAGGRTDTQYF. The CDR3 DNA follows: TGTGCCAGCAGCTTACTCGAAGCGGGGGGGCGCACAGATACGCAGTATTTT. Full variable domain (rest looked up from reference TRBV7-8 and TRBJ2-3): GAGVSQSPRYKVAKRGQDVALRCDPISGHVSLFWYQQALGQGPEFLTYFQNEAQLDKSGLPSDRFFAERPEGSVSTLKIQRTQQEDSAVYLCASSLLEAGGRTDTQYFGPGTRLTVL.

The chain couples TRBV6-5 to TRBJ1-1; D is ambiguous. This CDR3 region has 15 residues. Trimming cost V 7 bases and J 0 bases, with 15 bases left between them. Germline V gene sequence: CDR1 MNHEY, CDR2 SVGAGI. The CDR3 spells CASIDLADMNTEAFF. CDR3 coding DNA: TGTGCCAGCATAGATCTGGCAGACATGAACACTGAAGCTTTCTTT.

This clone was counted once. The identical CDR3 is also encoded by other nucleotide sequences in the sample. V gene TRBV6-5 combines with J gene TRBJ2-7, with 8 positions matching TRBD1. CDR3 length: 15 residues. Germline V gene sequence: CDR1 MNHEY, CDR2 SVGAGI. V was pared by 0 bases and J by 4 bases, with 5 bases of the junction left unmatched. The CDR3 region is CASSYSTGGAYEQYF. In DNA form, the CDR3 reads TGTGCCAGCAGTTACTCCACAGGGGGTGCATACGAGCAGTACTTC.

The chain couples TRBV3-1 (or the pseudogene TRBV3-2) to TRBJ2-3, with 8 bases fitting TRBD2. Germline-derived CDR1 and CDR2 are LGHDT and YNNKEL (reference sequence). Unmatched junction bases numbered 0, after V lost 6 bases and J lost 1 base. The CDR3 sequence is 13 residues long. CDR3 bases: TGTGCCAGCAGTAGCGGGGGCACAGATACGCAGTATTTT. It translates to CASSSGGTDTQYF.

The gene calls are TRBV9 and TRBJ2-2; TRBD1 matches at 8 bases. Germline V CDR1 and CDR2: SGDLS, YYNGEE. Trimming took 1 base from V and 5 from J; bases not matched to a gene: 4. CDR3 size: 15 residues. In DNA form, the CDR3 reads TGTGCCAGCAGCGTACGGGACAGGTTAACCGGGGAGCTGTTTTTT. It is translated as CASSVRDRLTGELFF.